The next 13 T cell receptor beta chains were all read from a single sample in a study of CD8+ T cells in alopecia areata. The treatment is: oral pan-JAK inhibitor, 5-10 mg twice daily. It was cDNA, reverse transcribed from extracted RNA, that served as the sequencing template. Profiling relied on immunoSEQ multiplex PCR, and the TCRdb table lists in-frame clones only, not all of them. The sample lists over 85,000 clones; about 58% were seen once. Sequenced here: CD8+ T cells sorted from blood, sampled at week 4, from a patient treated with tofacitinib. Receptor source: a human donor with alopecia areata.

The genes are TRBV4-2 and TRBJ2-1; D gene ambiguous. Germline V CDR1 and CDR2: LGHNA, YNFKEQ. The CDR3 sequence is 12 residues long. V was pared by 0 bases and J by 7 bases, with 4 bases between. The CDR3 nucleotides read TGTGCCAGCAGCCAAGATCTAAATGAGCAGTTCTTC. It encodes CASSQDLNEQFF.

The chain is built from TRBV11-3 and TRBJ1-5; D unclear. CDR1 SGHNT and CDR2 YENEEA come from the germline V gene. The ends were cut back, 1 base at V and 4 bases at J, with 11 bases in the middle. The CDR3 is 15 amino acids. The CDR3 DNA sequence: TGTGCCAGCAGCTTAGTACCCGACGGTAATCAGCCCCAGCATTTT. This translates into CASSLVPDGNQPQHF.

This clone has just a few counts. The chain uses TRBV29-1 and TRBJ1-1, with D hard to call. Germline-derived CDR1 and CDR2 are SQVTM and ANQGSEA. CDR3 length: 11 amino acids. The V end lost 3 bases, the J end lost 2 bases, and 4 bases lay between the germline ends. CDR3 loop: CSVDRNTEAFF. In DNA form, the CDR3 reads TGCAGCGTTGACCGTAACACTGAAGCTTTCTTT.

The CDR3 sequence: CSVGTGQGFGYTF. CDR3 DNA sequence: TGCAGCGTTGGGACGGGACAGGGGTTTGGCTACACCTTC. The V and J genes are TRBV29-1 and TRBJ1-2, with TRBD1 matching 10 bases. CDR3 size: 13 residues. From germline, CDR1 is SQVTM and CDR2 ANQGSEA. V lost 4 bases to trimming and J lost 7 bases; unmatched junction nucleotides: 6.

The rearrangement joins TRBV5-1 to TRBJ2-1, with D uncertain. V was trimmed by 2 bases and J by 8 bases, leaving 14 bases between them. The CDR3 consists of 14 residues. Germline-derived CDR1 and CDR2 are SGHRS and YFSETQ. CDR3 in amino acids: CASSFLGRGDEQFF. DNA of the CDR3: TGCGCCAGCAGCTTCCTGGGTAGAGGCGATGAGCAGTTCTTC.

The CDR3 DNA reads TGCGCCAGCAGCCAAGAACAAAACCTCAATGAGCAGTTCTTC. This encodes CASSQEQNLNEQFF. V and J are TRBV4-1 and TRBJ2-1; D remains ambiguous. The V end lost 0 bases, the J end lost 6 bases, and 9 bases lay between the germline ends. CDR1 and CDR2 (germline): MGHRA, YSYEKL. CDR3 length: 14 residues.

This chain joins TRBV30 and TRBJ2-7; 8 nucleotides match TRBD1. CDR3 size: 13 residues. The J segment lost 3 bases and the V segment lost 2 bases, leaving 3 bases of the junction unmatched. The germline V gene has CDR1 GTSNPN and CDR2 SVGIG (reference sequence). The CDR3 bases are TGTGCCTGGAGTTGGACAGGGAACTACGAGCAGTACTTC. It encodes CAWSWTGNYEQYF. Full variable domain (outside the CDR3, taken from reference TRBV30 and TRBJ2-7): SQTIHQWPATLVQPVGSPLSLECTVEGTSNPNLYWYRQAAGRGLQLLFYSVGIGQISSEVPQNLSASRPQDRQFILSSKKLLLSDSGFYLCAWSWTGNYEQYFGPGTRLTVT.

This rearrangement joins TRBV5-6 to TRBJ2-2, with D hard to call. The CDR3 is made up of 12 amino acids. V was pared by 4 bases and J by 6 bases, with 7 bases between. Germline assignment: CDR1 SGHDT and CDR2 YYEEEE. CDR3 sequence: CASSPYSGELFF. The DNA of the CDR3 is TGTGCCAGCAGCCCTTACTCCGGGGAGCTGTTTTTT.

This clone was observed many times. J is TRBJ2-1 and V is TRBV6-4; possibly TRBD2 for D (7 bases). This CDR3 spans 15 amino acids. The V and J ends lost 4 bases and 8 bases respectively, with 18 bases between them. CDR1 is MRHNA and CDR2 is SNTAGT in the germline V gene. The CDR3 reads CASSVSGEGPHEQFF. The CDR3 DNA is TGTGCCAGCAGTGTTTCAGGGGAGGGCCCCCATGAGCAGTTCTTC.

The chain is built from TRBV7-2 and TRBJ1-1; D is perhaps TRBD1 (5 bases). The CDR3 is made up of 15 amino acids. Germline CDR1 and CDR2: SGHTA and FQGNSA. The ends were cut back, 0 bases at V and 4 bases at J, with 12 bases in the middle. Written as DNA, the CDR3 is TGTGCCAGCAGCTTAGCATTGATCGGGACCACTGAAGCTTTCTTT. It encodes CASSLALIGTTEAFF.

This clone was found once. This sequence joins TRBV5-6 and TRBJ2-3; 11 nucleotides line up with TRBD2. Germline lookup yields CDR1 SGHDT and CDR2 YYEEEE. V was clipped by 4 bases and J by 4 bases; unmatched bases: 11. The CDR3 has 17 residues. Here the CDR3 reads CASSMNPSGRLSDTQYF. The CDR3, as DNA: TGTGCCAGCAGCATGAATCCTAGCGGGAGGCTTTCAGATACGCAGTATTTT. The whole variable domain, remainder taken from reference TRBV5-6 and TRBJ2-3, is DAGVTQSPTHLIKTRGQQVTLRCSPKSGHDTVSWYQQALGQGPQFIFQYYEEEERQRGNFPDRFSGHQFPNYSSELNVNALLLGDSALYLCASSMNPSGRLSDTQYFGPGTRLTVL.

The chain links TRBV5-6 to TRBJ2-5; D is possibly TRBD1 or TRBD2 (5 bases each). The CDR3 contains 15 residues. Trimming pared 1 base from V and 2 bases from J, leaving 12 bases between. The V gene's germline CDR1 is SGHDT and CDR2 YYEEEE. The DNA for the CDR3 is TGTGCCAGCAGCTTGAACGGGGCGGCGCAAGAGACCCAGTACTTC. Its protein product is CASSLNGAAQETQYF.

The chain couples TRBV6-5 to TRBJ2-7; D perhaps matches TRBD1 (6 bases). The CDR3 runs 13 residues. Germline V gives CDR1 MNHEY, CDR2 SVGAGI. Trimming removed 2 bases at V and 3 bases at J, with 8 bases between. This CDR3 is CASSYVGGYEQYF. CDR3 coding DNA: TGTGCCAGCAGTTACGTAGGGGGCTACGAGCAGTACTTC.